The rows below give T cell receptor beta chains drawn from one sample of a study of control samples from healthy donors and cancer patients. Profiled with immunoSEQ multiplex PCR; TCRdb holds only in-frame clones, not every one. The table records roughly 93,000 clones, roughly 91% of them present only once. The material sequenced was PBMCs. The receptors were gathered from a woman aged 50 to 60 with colorectal cancer. The CDR3 runs from the conserved cysteine through the conserved F or W. The order of the fields is J gene, D gene, clone size, V gene, CDR3 DNA, CDR3 protein. D genes are given only for firm matches. A row's size may be missing; if present it is once, few, many or a size class.

J gene: TRBJ2-5; D gene: .; clone size: .; V gene: TRBV24-1; CDR3 DNA: TGTGCCACCAGTGATTTTAAGGGGTCCCAAGAGACCCAGTACTTC; CDR3 protein: CATSDFKGSQETQYF
J gene: TRBJ2-1; D gene: TRBD1; clone size: .; V gene: TRBV28; CDR3 DNA: TGTGCCAGCAGTCCCCCGGGACAGGGCCTAAATGAGCAGTTCTTC; CDR3 protein: CASSPPGQGLNEQFF
J gene: TRBJ2-5; D gene: .; clone size: .; V gene: TRBV14; CDR3 DNA: TGTGCCAGCAGCCAAGTACCCCCGCAGACCCAGTACTTC; CDR3 protein: CASSQVPPQTQYF
J gene: TRBJ1-1; D gene: .; clone size: .; V gene: TRBV2; CDR3 DNA: TGTGCCAGCAACGGGGGGAAGGGGAGCACTGAAGCTTTCTTT; CDR3 protein: CASNGGKGSTEAFF
J gene: TRBJ1-2; D gene: .; clone size: .; V gene: TRBV15; CDR3 DNA: TGTGCCACCAGCAGAGGTGAACAACCGAAAGGCTACACCTTC; CDR3 protein: CATSRGEQPKGYTF
J gene: TRBJ1-1; D gene: .; clone size: .; V gene: TRBV7-2; CDR3 DNA: TGTGCCAGCATCCGCACCCTTTATGCAGGAACTGAAGCTTTCTTT; CDR3 protein: CASIRTLYAGTEAFF
J gene: TRBJ2-1; D gene: .; clone size: .; V gene: TRBV7-9; CDR3 DNA: TGTGCCAGCATAACCCCAAGGTTCCATGAGCAGTTCTTC; CDR3 protein: CASITPRFHEQFF
J gene: TRBJ1-3; D gene: .; clone size: .; V gene: TRBV19; CDR3 DNA: TGTGCCAGTAGTATCAGGCAGCTAACCTCTGGAAACACCATATATTTT; CDR3 protein: CASSIRQLTSGNTIYF
J gene: TRBJ1-6; D gene: .; clone size: .; V gene: TRBV19; CDR3 DNA: TGTGCCAGTAGTGTCTTGTATTCACCCCTCCACTTT; CDR3 protein: CASSVLYSPLHF
J gene: TRBJ1-5; D gene: .; clone size: .; V gene: TRBV2; CDR3 DNA: TGTGCCAGCAGACAGGATTCACAGCCCCAGCATTTT; CDR3 protein: CASRQDSQPQHF
J gene: TRBJ2-3; D gene: TRBD2; clone size: .; V gene: TRBV7-9; CDR3 DNA: TGTGCCAGCAGCCTATTTCCAGCGGGGGACACAGATACGCAGTATTTT; CDR3 protein: CASSLFPAGDTDTQYF
J gene: TRBJ1-1; D gene: TRBD1; clone size: .; V gene: TRBV5-1; CDR3 DNA: TGCGCCAGCAGCTTGTATACAGGGGGCGGCAACACTGAAGCTTTCTTT; CDR3 protein: CASSLYTGGGNTEAFF
J gene: TRBJ1-2; D gene: .; clone size: few; V gene: TRBV6-6; CDR3 DNA: TGTGCCAGCACCCAGGGGCGGGAGGGCTACACCTTC; CDR3 protein: CASTQGREGYTF
J gene: TRBJ1-5; D gene: TRBD1; clone size: .; V gene: TRBV7-2; CDR3 DNA: TGTGCCAGCAGCTTGGGAGGGGGCGGTCAGCCCCAGCATTTT; CDR3 protein: CASSLGGGGQPQHF
J gene: TRBJ1-2; D gene: TRBD1; clone size: once; V gene: TRBV25-1; CDR3 DNA: TGTGCCAGCAATACCCCCGGGACAGGGTGGTATGGCTACACCTTC; CDR3 protein: CASNTPGTGWYGYTF
J gene: TRBJ2-1; D gene: TRBD2; clone size: .; V gene: TRBV18; CDR3 DNA: TGTGCCAGCTCACCACGGGCGGGGGACTCCTACAATGAGCAGTTCTTC; CDR3 protein: CASSPRAGDSYNEQFF
J gene: TRBJ1-1; D gene: .; clone size: .; V gene: TRBV6-2/TRBV6-3; CDR3 DNA: TGTGCCAGCAGTTACTCGAGCGGGGCAACTGAAGCTTTCTTT; CDR3 protein: CASSYSSGATEAFF
J gene: TRBJ1-1; D gene: .; clone size: .; V gene: TRBV6-5; CDR3 DNA: TGTGCCAGCCACTCGGGAAGCCGGACGAACACTGAAGCTTTCTTT; CDR3 protein: CASHSGSRTNTEAFF
J gene: TRBJ1-2; D gene: .; clone size: .; V gene: TRBV7-2; CDR3 DNA: TGTGCCAGCAGCCCCATCTCGGGGCGCGGCACCTTC; CDR3 protein: CASSPISGRGTF
J gene: TRBJ2-1; D gene: .; clone size: .; V gene: TRBV6-1; CDR3 DNA: TGTGCCAGCGCCGGAGATTACTACAATGAGCAGTTCTTC; CDR3 protein: CASAGDYYNEQFF
J gene: TRBJ2-5; D gene: TRBD2; clone size: .; V gene: TRBV13; CDR3 DNA: TGTGCCAGCAGCTCAAGGACTTGGGGACTATCTCAAGAGACCCAGTACTTC; CDR3 protein: CASSSRTWGLSQETQYF
J gene: TRBJ2-1; D gene: TRBD2; clone size: .; V gene: TRBV2; CDR3 DNA: TGTGCCAGCAGTGGACTAGCGGCCAATGAGCAGTTCTTC; CDR3 protein: CASSGLAANEQFF
J gene: TRBJ1-3; D gene: .; clone size: .; V gene: TRBV5-6; CDR3 DNA: TGTGCCAGCAGCTTGGTCGCGTCGTCTGGAAACACCATATATTTT; CDR3 protein: CASSLVASSGNTIYF
J gene: TRBJ1-2; D gene: TRBD1; clone size: .; V gene: TRBV3-1/TRBV3-2; CDR3 DNA: TGTGCCAGCAGCCAAGTGGACAGGCATTATGGCTACACCTTC; CDR3 protein: CASSQVDRHYGYTF
J gene: TRBJ1-1; D gene: TRBD1; clone size: .; V gene: TRBV19; CDR3 DNA: TGTGCCAGTAGTCCTCGGACAGGGTCACTAGGCACTGAAGCTTTCTTT; CDR3 protein: CASSPRTGSLGTEAFF